This paragraph reports one T cell receptor beta chain. Its antigen is still unknown. No per-base quality is available; no much larger clone lies one base away. TCRbeta CDR3 regions were amplified from genomic DNA using the immunoSEQ Assay, a bias-controlled multiplex PCR. Per the source publication's procedure: The number of nucleated cells in each sample was estimated from the amplification of reference gene primers within the assay. To quantify the absolute abundance of each unique TCRbeta CDR3 rearrangement, sequence reads were collapsed and filtered. For each sample, productive Simpson clonality was calculated as the square root of Simpson's diversity index over productive rearrangements. This is the immuneACCESS table as TCRdb keeps it, with only in-frame sequences that have V and J called. A part of the clones is gone; compared with another copy, unresolved V genes explain less than half, and the rest is unexplained. The V and J calls and clone size are taken from that table; D and trimming were inferred from the DNA. The sample contains 140,000 to 150,000 clones, around 80% of them found a single time. The leading ten clones occupy approximately 6% of the sample.

Enrolling through a virtual design, the prospective study's participants ranged in age from roughly 18 to 100 years and lived across about two dozen United States geographic areas. In the prospective study, participants were assigned to cohorts based on the clinical history participants reported in a screening survey and a study questionnaire. For ImmuneRACE Cohort 3, a participant was defined as recovered based on two consecutive negative NP/OP PCR tests, clearance by a healthcare professional, or resolution of symptoms. In the prospective study, mobile phlebotomists collected whole blood, serum and a nasopharyngeal or oropharyngeal swab from each participant. Over a roughly two-month period, participants in the prospective study had the option of providing additional blood draws and questionnaires. Blood samples from the prospective study were shipped frozen or at room temperature prior to DNA extraction.

V lost 2 bases and J lost 4 bases; the stretch between them is 12 bases long. The germline V gene (reference sequence) specifies SEHNR as CDR1 and FQNEAQ as CDR2. There are 15 amino acids in the CDR3, from cysteine to phenylalanine inclusive. Kept here is only the CDR3 DNA, which spans 45 bases and is read in frame from base 1. The data belong to a study of blood T cell repertoires in COVID-19 (dated by TCRdb to about 2020). Regarding the study in general: Samples covering the acute and convalescent phases of COVID-19 were provided by collaborators in the United States, Italy and Spain. The prospective study material was composed of cDNA or gDNA derived from T cells, B-cell-depleted T cells, or PBMCs. Deeply sampled blood TCRbeta repertoires from subjects exposed to, actively infected with, or recovered from COVID-19 were included in the dataset. The repertoires were released in a freely available public database meant as a resource for research on the immune response to SARS-CoV-2. Samples came from the ongoing ImmuneRACE study (first 160 participants) plus 1,254 subjects from 6 global collaborators. The sample metadata nearly always contained a de-identified subject ID, COVID-19 status, age in years and sex. Where HLA class I and class II types were available, the types were taken from metadata supplied by the sample provider, not from assay-based typing. What the authors observed across the whole study: The quantity of clinical and demographic metadata differed by source and by participant and was supplied without curation.

This TCR came from a woman between 45 and 60 years old who had recovered from COVID-19. The rearrangement joined TRBV7-9 to TRBJ1-5; the D gene identity is not certain. The sequencing input was PBMCs or T cells enriched from blood (not recorded which). The bases are TGTGCCAGCAGCTTAACAGCCGCGGGGAATCAGCCCCAGCATTTT. It codes for CASSLTAAGNQPQHF.